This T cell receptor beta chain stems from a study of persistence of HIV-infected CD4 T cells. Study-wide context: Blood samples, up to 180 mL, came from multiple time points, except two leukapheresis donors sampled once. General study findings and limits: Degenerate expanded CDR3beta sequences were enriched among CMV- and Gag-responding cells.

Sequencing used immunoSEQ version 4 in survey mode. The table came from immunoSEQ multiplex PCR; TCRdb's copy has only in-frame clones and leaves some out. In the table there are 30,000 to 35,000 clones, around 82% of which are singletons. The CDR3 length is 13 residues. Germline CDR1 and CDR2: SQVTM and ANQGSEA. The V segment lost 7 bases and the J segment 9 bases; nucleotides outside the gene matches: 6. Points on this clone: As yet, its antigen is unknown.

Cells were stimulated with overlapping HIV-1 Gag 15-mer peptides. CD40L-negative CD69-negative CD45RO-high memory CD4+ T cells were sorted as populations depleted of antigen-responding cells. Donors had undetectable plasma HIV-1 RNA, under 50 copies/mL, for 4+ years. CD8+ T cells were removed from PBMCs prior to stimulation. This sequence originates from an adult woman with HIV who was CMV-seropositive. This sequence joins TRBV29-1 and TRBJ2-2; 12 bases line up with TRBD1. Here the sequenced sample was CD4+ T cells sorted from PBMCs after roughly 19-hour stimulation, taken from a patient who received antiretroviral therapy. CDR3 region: CSAGTGGKRELFF. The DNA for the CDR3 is TGCAGCGCTGGGACAGGGGGCAAGAGGGAGCTGTTTTTT.